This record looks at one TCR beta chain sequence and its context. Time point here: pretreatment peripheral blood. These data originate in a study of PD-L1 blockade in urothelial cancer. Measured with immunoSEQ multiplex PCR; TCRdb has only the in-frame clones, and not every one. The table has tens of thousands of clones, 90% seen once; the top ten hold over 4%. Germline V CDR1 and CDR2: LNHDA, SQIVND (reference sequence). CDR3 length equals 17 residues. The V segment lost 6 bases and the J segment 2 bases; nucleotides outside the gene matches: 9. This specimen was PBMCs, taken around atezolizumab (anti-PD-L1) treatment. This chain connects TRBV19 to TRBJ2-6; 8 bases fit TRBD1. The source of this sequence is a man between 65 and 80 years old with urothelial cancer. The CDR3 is CASSVKPTGAGANVLTF. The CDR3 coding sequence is TGTGCCAGTAGCGTCAAACCGACAGGGGCTGGGGCCAACGTCCTGACTTTC.